A selection of T cell receptor beta chains follows, all from one sample in a study of T-cell memory formation after mild COVID-19. TCRdb fed the 5' RACE reads into MiXCR, producing one record per CDR3 protein. The sample consists of under 85,000 distinct CDR3 sequences, approximately 15% of them appearing once. The sample comprised PBMCs or a T cell subset sorted from them (not recorded which). Receptors originate from an adult woman who had mild COVID-19 (a few samples of this study predate the infection). Cell type and time point are not known. CDR3s include the opening cysteine and the closing phenylalanine or tryptophan. D genes are given only for firm matches. Only some rows state a clone size, as once, few, many or a class for expanded clones.

D	V	J	size	DNA	CDR3
TRBD2	TRBV15	TRBJ2-1	many	TGTGCCACCAGCAGAGAGCGGGAGGGCCTCCATAATGAGCAGTTCTTC	CATSREREGLHNEQFF
TRBD1	TRBV5-1	TRBJ1-1	many	TGCGCCAGCAGCCCGGGACAGGGAAACACTGAAGCTTTCTTT	CASSPGQGNTEAFF
-	TRBV18	TRBJ1-2	-	TGTGCCAGCTCAGCCGCTCAGGCCCGACAGAAGACCCTTAACTATGGCTACACCTTC	CASSAAQARQKTLNYGYTF
-	TRBV7-6	TRBJ2-5	few	TGTGCCAGCACAGGGGGGAACCAAGAGACCCAGTACTTC	CASTGGNQETQYF
TRBD1	TRBV2	TRBJ2-5	-	TGTGCCAGCAGCGGCACAGGGGGCAAGGAGACCCAGTACTTC	CASSGTGGKETQYF
TRBD2	TRBV7-8	TRBJ2-2	few	TGTGCCAGCAGCTTAGCGGTCCTAGCGGGAGAGCGGGTCGGGGAGCTGTTTTTT	CASSLAVLAGERVGELFF
-	TRBV9	TRBJ1-1	-	TGTGCCAGCAGCGTACGGAAGAACACTGAAGCTTTCTTT	CASSVRKNTEAFF
TRBD2	TRBV4-3	TRBJ2-7	-	TGCGCCAGCAGCCAAAGGACTAGCGGGAAAAATCCCTACGAGCAGTACTTC	CASSQRTSGKNPYEQYF
-	TRBV4-1	TRBJ2-3	-	TGCGCCAGCAGCCAAGAGGGGGAAGGATATCGCACAGATACGCAGTATTTT	CASSQEGEGYRTDTQYF
-	TRBV7-9	TRBJ2-1	-	TGTGCCAGCAGCTTCCCCCGTCCGAATGAGCAGTTCTTC	CASSFPRPNEQFF
-	TRBV29-1	TRBJ1-1	few	TGCAGCGCCGGGTGGGACATTTTGAACACTGAAGCTTTCTTT	CSAGWDILNTEAFF
-	TRBV10-3	TRBJ2-1	-	TGTGCCATCAGTGAAAGTGACTCCGAACAGTTCTTC	CAISESDSEQFF
TRBD2	TRBV5-1	TRBJ2-1	-	TGCGCCAGCAGCTCGAGCTGGGAGGGCGCCTACAATGAGCAGTTCTTC	CASSSSWEGAYNEQFF
TRBD2	TRBV24-1	TRBJ2-1	-	TGTGCCACCACCCCGAGCGGGGGTGGAAGTGAGCAGTTCTTC	CATTPSGGGSEQFF
-	TRBV6-5	TRBJ2-3	few	TGTGCCAGCGGGGTGGACGGGGGGACAGCCACAGATACGCAGTATTTT	CASGVDGGTATDTQYF
-	TRBV4-2	TRBJ1-1	-	TGTGCCAGCAGCCAAGTATCAGGGAACACTGAAGCTTTCTTT	CASSQVSGNTEAFF